Listed below are T cell receptor beta chains from one sample, sequenced in a study of shared T cell receptors in the human thymus. Repertoires were generated with immunoSEQ multiplex PCR, while TCRdb's copy carries only in-frame clones and drops some. The table lists 640,000 or so clones, more than 70% of them singletons. These sequences were also reported in another study, on human thymus T cells.

The sequenced material came from thymocytes. These receptors were obtained from a boy under two years old with a congenital heart defect. Each CDR3 is given with its conserved first and last residue. Fields, in order: clone size, D gene, J gene, V gene, CDR3 protein, CDR3 DNA. A D gene is named only where the DNA matches it firmly. Clone size is given for some rows only: seen once, a few or many times, or a class if the clone is expanded.

clone size: once
D gene: TRBD1
J gene: TRBJ2-7
V gene: TRBV12-5
CDR3 protein: CASVKQGTAYEQYF
CDR3 DNA: TGTGCTAGTGTTAAACAGGGGACGGCCTACGAGCAGTACTTC

clone size: .
D gene: .
J gene: TRBJ2-2
V gene: TRBV25-1
CDR3 protein: CASSESPWLGELFF
CDR3 DNA: TGTGCCAGCAGTGAATCTCCCTGGCTCGGGGAGCTGTTTTTT

clone size: .
D gene: .
J gene: TRBJ2-1
V gene: TRBV12-5
CDR3 protein: CASSRGNEQFF
CDR3 DNA: TGTGCTAGTAGTAGAGGTAATGAGCAGTTCTTC

clone size: .
D gene: .
J gene: TRBJ2-1
V gene: TRBV21-1
CDR3 protein: CASSIPQGEFF
CDR3 DNA: TGTGCCAGCAGCATCCCACAGGGGGAGTTCTTC

clone size: .
D gene: .
J gene: TRBJ2-1
V gene: TRBV9
CDR3 protein: CASSTTNTREQFF
CDR3 DNA: TGTGCCAGCAGCACTACTAATACGCGAGAGCAGTTCTTC

clone size: once
D gene: .
J gene: TRBJ2-2
V gene: TRBV30
CDR3 protein: CAWSRLPGTANTGELFF
CDR3 DNA: TGTGCCTGGAGTCGCCTTCCCGGGACTGCGAACACCGGGGAGCTGTTTTTT

clone size: .
D gene: TRBD1
J gene: TRBJ1-2
V gene: TRBV28
CDR3 protein: CASSPGQGGYTF
CDR3 DNA: TGTGCCAGCAGCCCCGGACAGGGAGGCTACACCTTC

clone size: .
D gene: .
J gene: TRBJ2-6
V gene: TRBV6-1
CDR3 protein: CASSEALTQDDGANVLTF
CDR3 DNA: TGTGCCAGCAGTGAAGCGTTGACACAGGATGATGGGGCCAACGTCCTGACTTTC

clone size: .
D gene: .
J gene: TRBJ1-2
V gene: TRBV6-1
CDR3 protein: CASTSLGVDGYTF
CDR3 DNA: TGTGCCAGCACCTCCTTAGGGGTTGATGGCTACACCTTC

clone size: .
D gene: TRBD2
J gene: TRBJ2-1
V gene: TRBV11-2
CDR3 protein: CASSLVGLAGVSEQFF
CDR3 DNA: TGTGCCAGCAGCTTAGTAGGCCTAGCGGGAGTCTCTGAGCAGTTCTTC

clone size: .
D gene: TRBD2
J gene: TRBJ2-2
V gene: TRBV7-2
CDR3 protein: CASSLVLGLAGWGHGELFF
CDR3 DNA: TGTGCCAGCAGCTTAGTCCTGGGACTAGCGGGATGGGGGCACGGGGAGCTGTTTTTT

clone size: .
D gene: .
J gene: TRBJ1-6
V gene: TRBV28
CDR3 protein: CASSPEFMERNPPLHF
CDR3 DNA: TGTGCCAGTAGCCCAGAGTTTATGGAGCGGAATCCACCCCTCCACTTT

clone size: .
D gene: TRBD2
J gene: TRBJ2-5
V gene: TRBV7-2
CDR3 protein: CASSPPASGGPKETQYF
CDR3 DNA: TGTGCCAGCAGCCCCCCGGCTAGCGGGGGCCCTAAAGAGACCCAGTACTTC

clone size: .
D gene: .
J gene: TRBJ1-1
V gene: TRBV27
CDR3 protein: CASSARGSSTEAFF
CDR3 DNA: TGTGCCAGCAGTGCCAGGGGTTCGAGCACTGAAGCTTTCTTT

clone size: .
D gene: .
J gene: TRBJ2-1
V gene: TRBV5-1
CDR3 protein: CASSYPSPKGRFYEQFF
CDR3 DNA: TGCGCCAGCAGCTACCCCTCGCCGAAGGGGCGCTTTTATGAGCAGTTCTTC

clone size: .
D gene: .
J gene: TRBJ2-5
V gene: TRBV20-1
CDR3 protein: CSAGRGETQYF
CDR3 DNA: TGCAGTGCGGGTAGAGGTGAGACCCAGTACTTC

clone size: once
D gene: TRBD1
J gene: TRBJ2-7
V gene: TRBV28
CDR3 protein: CASLGGPEQYF
CDR3 DNA: TGTGCCAGCCTAGGGGGCCCCGAGCAGTACTTC

clone size: .
D gene: TRBD1
J gene: TRBJ1-1
V gene: TRBV5-5
CDR3 protein: CASSLTDRGIKWTEAFF
CDR3 DNA: TGTGCCAGCAGCTTGACGGACAGGGGTATAAAGTGGACTGAAGCTTTCTTT

clone size: .
D gene: .
J gene: TRBJ2-7
V gene: TRBV28
CDR3 protein: CASSSGGIYEQYF
CDR3 DNA: TGTGCCAGCAGTTCAGGGGGGATCTACGAGCAGTACTTC

clone size: .
D gene: TRBD2
J gene: TRBJ2-7
V gene: TRBV29-1
CDR3 protein: CSVEDHSGSGSRSYEQYF
CDR3 DNA: TGCAGCGTTGAAGATCATTCGGGTAGCGGGAGCCGGTCCTACGAGCAGTACTTC

clone size: .
D gene: .
J gene: TRBJ2-3
V gene: TRBV5-1
CDR3 protein: CASSSRTGSTFLAGTDTQYF
CDR3 DNA: TGCGCCAGCAGCTCCCGGACAGGGTCGACCTTCCTAGCGGGCACAGATACGCAGTATTTT

clone size: .
D gene: TRBD1
J gene: TRBJ1-4
V gene: TRBV27
CDR3 protein: CASSSGGEKLFF
CDR3 DNA: TGTGCCAGCAGCTCAGGGGGTGAAAAACTGTTTTTT

clone size: .
D gene: TRBD2
J gene: TRBJ2-1
V gene: TRBV5-1
CDR3 protein: CASKRREGRWDNEQFF
CDR3 DNA: TGCGCCAGCAAGAGGCGGGAGGGCCGTTGGGACAATGAGCAGTTCTTC

clone size: .
D gene: .
J gene: TRBJ2-4
V gene: TRBV15
CDR3 protein: CATSRDSGGPRLAKNIQYF
CDR3 DNA: TGTGCCACCAGCAGAGATTCAGGGGGCCCCAGACTAGCTAAAAACATTCAGTACTTC

clone size: .
D gene: .
J gene: TRBJ2-3
V gene: TRBV7-9
CDR3 protein: CASSLAHRRSTDTQYF
CDR3 DNA: TGTGCCAGCAGCTTAGCGCATCGGAGAAGCACAGATACGCAGTATTTT

clone size: .
D gene: TRBD2
J gene: TRBJ2-7
V gene: TRBV7-2
CDR3 protein: CASSSIAGDYEQYF
CDR3 DNA: TGTGCCAGCAGCTCGATAGCGGGAGACTACGAGCAGTACTTC

clone size: once
D gene: .
J gene: TRBJ2-5
V gene: TRBV11-3
CDR3 protein: CASSLRGRETQYF
CDR3 DNA: TGTGCCAGCAGCTTACGGGGTAGAGAGACCCAGTACTTC

clone size: .
D gene: .
J gene: TRBJ2-2
V gene: TRBV5-1
CDR3 protein: CASSPGQANTGELFF
CDR3 DNA: TGCGCCAGCAGTCCAGGGCAGGCGAACACCGGGGAGCTGTTTTTT

clone size: .
D gene: TRBD2
J gene: TRBJ2-1
V gene: TRBV4-1
CDR3 protein: CASSQVFFWTSLESSYNEQFF
CDR3 DNA: TGCGCCAGCAGCCAAGTCTTCTTCTGGACTAGCCTCGAAAGCTCCTACAATGAGCAGTTCTTC

clone size: once
D gene: TRBD1
J gene: TRBJ2-7
V gene: TRBV5-8
CDR3 protein: CASSGGQSSYEQYF
CDR3 DNA: TGTGCCAGCAGCGGGGGACAGTCCTCTTACGAGCAGTACTTC